The text below deals with one TCR beta chain. The junction departs from germline at one end; a sequencing error may be responsible. The sample is drawn from a study of blood T cells in healthy people across ages. Donor samples were obtained from healthy Caucasian individuals from Russia, aged about 6 to 95. Then a second PCR, running roughly 7 to 11 cycles, was carried out with a sample-barcoded 5' primer and a J-beta primer mix. TCRdb re-called the 5' RACE reads through MiXCR, storing one row per CDR3 protein. The sample includes 910,000 or so distinct CDR3 sequences, around 54% of them seen just once. Sequencing was carried out using blood. This clonotype was sampled from a woman aged 60 to 75 in good health.

The CDR3 DNA follows: TGCGCCGGCAGCACGGGACAGTCGAGCAACGAGCAGTACTTC. Translated, it gives CAGSTGQSSNEQYF. V is TRBV5-1 and J is TRBJ2-7; TRBD1 matches 7 bases. The CDR3 extends over 14 amino acids. Germline V gives CDR1 SGHRS, CDR2 YFSETQ.